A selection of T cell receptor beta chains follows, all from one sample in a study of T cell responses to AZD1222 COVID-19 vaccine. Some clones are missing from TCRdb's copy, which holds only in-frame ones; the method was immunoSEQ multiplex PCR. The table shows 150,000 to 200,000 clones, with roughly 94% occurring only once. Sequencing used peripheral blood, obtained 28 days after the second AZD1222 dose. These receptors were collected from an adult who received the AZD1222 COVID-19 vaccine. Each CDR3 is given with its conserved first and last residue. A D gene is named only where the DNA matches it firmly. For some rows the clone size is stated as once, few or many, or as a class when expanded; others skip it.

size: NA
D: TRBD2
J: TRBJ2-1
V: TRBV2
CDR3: CASSGAGGPDEQFF
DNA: TGTGCCAGCAGTGGAGCGGGAGGGCCGGATGAGCAGTTCTTC

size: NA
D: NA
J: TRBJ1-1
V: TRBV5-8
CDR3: CASSLGRLRTEAFF
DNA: TGTGCCAGCAGCTTGGGAAGGTTAAGGACTGAAGCTTTCTTT

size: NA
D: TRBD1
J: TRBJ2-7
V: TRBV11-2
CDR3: CASSYPGQVRNEQYF
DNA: TGTGCCAGCAGCTACCCGGGACAGGTACGAAACGAGCAGTACTTC

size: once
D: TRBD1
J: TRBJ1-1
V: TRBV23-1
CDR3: CASSPARDRNTEAFF
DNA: TGCGCCAGCAGTCCCGCCCGGGACAGGAACACTGAAGCTTTCTTT

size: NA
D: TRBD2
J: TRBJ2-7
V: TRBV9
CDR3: CASSVKGREDEQYF
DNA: TGTGCCAGCAGCGTAAAGGGCCGGGAGGACGAGCAGTACTTC

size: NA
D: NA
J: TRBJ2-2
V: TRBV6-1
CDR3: CASSEGGASRELFF
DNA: TGTGCCAGCAGTGAAGGTGGGGCCTCCCGGGAGCTGTTTTTT

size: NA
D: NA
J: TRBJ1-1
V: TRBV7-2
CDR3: CASSLVVATVAGSEAFF
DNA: TGTGCCAGCAGCTTAGTTGTAGCCACGGTCGCCGGCTCTGAAGCTTTCTTT

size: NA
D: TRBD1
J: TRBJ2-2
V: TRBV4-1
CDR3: CASSKPGGPGELFF
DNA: TGCGCCAGCAGCAAACCAGGGGGCCCCGGGGAGCTGTTTTTT

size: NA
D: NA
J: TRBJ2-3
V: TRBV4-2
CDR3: CASSQGSSERYTDTQYF
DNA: TGTGCCAGCAGCCAGGGGTCTAGCGAGAGATACACAGATACGCAGTATTTT

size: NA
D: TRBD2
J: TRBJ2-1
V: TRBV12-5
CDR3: CASGQGLAGGNEQFF
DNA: TGTGCTAGTGGCCAAGGACTAGCGGGGGGCAATGAGCAGTTCTTC

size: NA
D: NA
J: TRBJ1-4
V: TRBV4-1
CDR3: CASSQGFNEKLFF
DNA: TGCGCCAGCAGCCAAGGATTTAATGAAAAACTGTTTTTT

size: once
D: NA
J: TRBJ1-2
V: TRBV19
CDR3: CASSTAGGGRNYGYTF
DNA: TGTGCCAGTAGTACCGCGGGAGGGGGGCGCAACTATGGCTACACCTTC

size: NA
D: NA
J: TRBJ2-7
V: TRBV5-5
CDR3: CASADGYRGYEQYF
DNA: TGTGCCAGCGCGGACGGCTACAGAGGGTACGAGCAGTACTTC

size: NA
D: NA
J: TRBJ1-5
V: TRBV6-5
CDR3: CASSYTGTQPQHF
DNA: TGTGCCAGCAGTTACACAGGGACCCAGCCCCAGCATTTT

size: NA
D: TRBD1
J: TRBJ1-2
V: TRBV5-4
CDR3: CASSSGQGAGGYTF
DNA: TGTGCCAGCAGCTCGGGACAGGGGGCGGGTGGCTACACCTTC

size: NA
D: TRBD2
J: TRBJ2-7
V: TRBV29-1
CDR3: CSGGLAAQGEQYF
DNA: TGCAGCGGGGGACTAGCGGCACAGGGCGAGCAGTACTTC

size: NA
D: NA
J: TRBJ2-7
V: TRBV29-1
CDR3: CSVGSFGLLGEQYF
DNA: TGCAGCGTTGGTAGCTTTGGGCTCCTGGGGGAGCAGTACTTC

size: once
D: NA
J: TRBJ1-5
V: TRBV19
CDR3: CASSISGEGRRQPQHF
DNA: TGTGCCAGTAGTATTTCGGGAGAAGGACGTCGCCAGCCCCAGCATTTT

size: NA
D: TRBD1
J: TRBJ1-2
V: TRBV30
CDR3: CACYRDRVLGYTF
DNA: TGTGCCTGTTACCGGGACAGGGTGTTGGGCTACACCTTC

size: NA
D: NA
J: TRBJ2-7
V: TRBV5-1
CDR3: CASSFVRSSYEQYF
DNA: TGCGCCAGCAGCTTCGTTAGAAGCTCCTACGAGCAGTACTTC

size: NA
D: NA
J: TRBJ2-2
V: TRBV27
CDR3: CASGGGRGTNTGELFF
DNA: TGTGCCAGCGGGGGTGGGCGGGGGACAAACACCGGGGAGCTGTTTTTT

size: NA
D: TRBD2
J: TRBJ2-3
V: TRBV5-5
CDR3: CASSLSSGRAGGDTQYF
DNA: TGTGCCAGCAGCTTGTCTAGCGGGAGGGCCGGGGGAGATACGCAGTATTTT

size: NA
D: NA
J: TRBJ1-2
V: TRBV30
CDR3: CAWSVWGDLLVEGPANYGYTF
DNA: TGTGCCTGGAGTGTTTGGGGGGATCTGCTCGTCGAGGGTCCTGCTAACTATGGCTACACCTTC

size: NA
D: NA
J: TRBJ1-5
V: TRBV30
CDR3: CAWSVGRDQPQHF
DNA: TGTGCCTGGAGTGTCGGTAGAGATCAGCCCCAGCATTTT

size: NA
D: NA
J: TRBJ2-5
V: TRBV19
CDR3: CASSMLRAQETQYF
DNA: TGTGCCAGTAGTATGTTGAGAGCGCAAGAGACCCAGTACTTC

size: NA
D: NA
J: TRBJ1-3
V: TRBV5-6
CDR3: CASSLIRESAHSGNTIYF
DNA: TGTGCCAGCAGCTTGATTAGGGAGTCGGCCCACTCTGGAAACACCATATATTTT

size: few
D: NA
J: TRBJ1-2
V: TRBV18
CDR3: CASRSPSYYGYTF
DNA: TGTGCCAGCAGAAGCCCCAGTTACTATGGCTACACCTTC

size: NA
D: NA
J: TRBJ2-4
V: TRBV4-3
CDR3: CASSQEGGVSSDVKNIQYF
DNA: TGCGCCAGCAGCCAGGAGGGGGGGGTTAGCTCAGACGTCAAAAACATTCAGTACTTC

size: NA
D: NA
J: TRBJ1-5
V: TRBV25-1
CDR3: CASGRQTYSNQPQHF
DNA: TGTGCCAGCGGAAGACAGACTTATAGCAATCAGCCCCAGCATTTT

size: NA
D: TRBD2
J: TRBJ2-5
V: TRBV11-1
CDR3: CASSPLAGGPGETQYF
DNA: TGTGCCAGCAGCCCATTAGCGGGAGGGCCAGGAGAGACCCAGTACTTC

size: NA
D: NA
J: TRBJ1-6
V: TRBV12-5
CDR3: CASGLVSPLDGDNSPLHF
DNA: TGTGCTAGTGGTTTGGTAAGCCCCCTGGACGGAGATAATTCACCCCTCCACTTT

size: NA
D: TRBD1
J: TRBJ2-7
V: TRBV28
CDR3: CASSLRTGGEQYF
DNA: TGTGCCAGCAGTTTAAGGACAGGGGGCGAGCAGTACTTC

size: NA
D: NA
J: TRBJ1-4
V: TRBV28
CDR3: CASSLGRTELFF
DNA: TGTGCCAGCAGTTTAGGTCGGACGGAACTGTTTTTT

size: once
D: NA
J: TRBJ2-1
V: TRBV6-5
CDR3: CASSYYTEQFF
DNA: TGTGCCAGCAGTTACTACACTGAGCAGTTCTTC

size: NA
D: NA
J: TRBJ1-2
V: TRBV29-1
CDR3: CSVDKIEYGYTF
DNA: TGCAGCGTTGACAAGATTGAGTATGGCTACACCTTC

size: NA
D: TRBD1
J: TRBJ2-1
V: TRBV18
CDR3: CASSPKPTGVGGEQFF
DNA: TGTGCCAGCTCACCGAAGCCGACAGGGGTTGGAGGTGAGCAGTTCTTC

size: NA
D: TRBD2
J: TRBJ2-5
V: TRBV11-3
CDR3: CASSLGGLAGEPETQYF
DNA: TGTGCCAGCAGCTTAGGGGGACTAGCGGGAGAACCAGAGACCCAGTACTTC

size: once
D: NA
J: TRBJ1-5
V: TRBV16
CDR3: CASSQSGRPSNQPQHF
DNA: TGTGCCAGCAGCCAGTCGGGGAGACCTAGCAATCAGCCCCAGCATTTT

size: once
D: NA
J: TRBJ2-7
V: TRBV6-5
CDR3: CASSSSGAEDEQYF
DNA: TGTGCCAGCAGTTCCTCGGGAGCGGAGGACGAGCAGTACTTC

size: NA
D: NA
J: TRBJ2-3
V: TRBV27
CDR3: CASSWWGDTDTQYF
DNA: TGTGCCAGCAGTTGGTGGGGAGACACAGATACGCAGTATTTT

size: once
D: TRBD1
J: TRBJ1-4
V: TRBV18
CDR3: CASRDSRQEKLFF
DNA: TGTGCCAGCCGGGACAGCCGGCAGGAAAAACTGTTTTTT

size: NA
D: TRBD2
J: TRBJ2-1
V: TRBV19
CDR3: CASLRTSGPYNEQFF
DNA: TGTGCCAGTCTCCGAACTAGCGGGCCCTACAATGAGCAGTTCTTC

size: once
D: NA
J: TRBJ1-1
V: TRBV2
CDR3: CASMVGYTEAFF
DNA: TGTGCCAGCATGGTCGGCTACACTGAAGCTTTCTTT

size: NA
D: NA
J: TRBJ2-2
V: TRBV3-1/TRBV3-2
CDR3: CATRDSANTGELFF
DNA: TGTGCCACCCGGGACTCGGCGAACACCGGGGAGCTGTTTTTT

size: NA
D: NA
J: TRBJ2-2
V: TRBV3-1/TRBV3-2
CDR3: CASSLRQTGELFF
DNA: TGTGCCAGCAGCCTGAGACAGACCGGGGAGCTGTTTTTT

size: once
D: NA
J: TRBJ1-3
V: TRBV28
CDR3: CASSFGQGYGNTIYF
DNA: TGTGCCAGCAGTTTCGGGCAGGGGTATGGAAACACCATATATTTT

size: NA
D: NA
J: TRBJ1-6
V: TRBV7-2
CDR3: CASSSSPNSPLHF
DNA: TGTGCCAGCAGCTCGAGCCCCAATTCACCCCTCCACTTT

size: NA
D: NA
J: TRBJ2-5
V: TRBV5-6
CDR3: CASSFRGVETQYF
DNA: TGTGCCAGCAGCTTCCGAGGGGTCGAGACCCAGTACTTC

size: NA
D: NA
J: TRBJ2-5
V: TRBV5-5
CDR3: CASSLRDWAETQYF
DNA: TGTGCCAGCAGCCTCCGGGACTGGGCCGAGACCCAGTACTTC